This passage covers 24 T cell receptor beta chains from one sample sequenced in a study of cytomegalovirus exposure and HLA in healthy donors. Amplification used 60 Vbeta primers and 13 Jbeta primers. Assay: immunoSEQ multiplex PCR; the TCRdb copy retains only in-frame clones and omits some. In the table there are roughly 150,000 clones, around four fifths of which are singletons. The sequencing sample was made of PBMCs. These receptors were taken from a boy between 2 and 10 years old in good health and CMV-seronegative.

The chain employs TRBV27 and TRBJ1-3, with TRBD1 matching 7 bases. The V and J ends lost 5 bases and 4 bases, in that order; junction bases with no gene match: 11. Germline V gives CDR1 MNHEY, CDR2 SMNVEV (reference sequence). The CDR3 covers 16 residues. The CDR3 DNA reads TGTGCCAGCAGTGCGCGAGGGGGCTTTGGGGGAAACACCATATATTTT. Amino acids: CASSARGGFGGNTIYF.

The rearrangement joins TRBV6-5 to TRBJ2-7; D is uncertain. Germline V gives CDR1 MNHEY, CDR2 SVGAGI. V lost 6 bases and J lost 3, with 18 bases in between. CDR3 length: 15 amino acids. The CDR3 bases are TGTGCCAGCAGCCCCTCCGTAGGTAGCCGCTACGAGCAGTACTTC. It encodes CASSPSVGSRYEQYF.

The chain combines TRBV28 with TRBJ1-4; 10 positions agree with TRBD1. The J segment lost 6 bases and the V segment lost 6 bases, leaving 7 bases of the junction unmatched. The germline CDR1 and CDR2 sequences are MDHEN and SYDVKM. This CDR3 is built from 15 residues. The CDR3 spells CASSSPGTGDEKLFF. The CDR3 coding sequence is TGTGCCAGCAGCTCACCCGGGACAGGGGATGAAAAACTGTTTTTT. Variable domain in full (rest from reference TRBV28 and TRBJ1-4): DVKVTQSSRYLVKRTGEKVFLECVQDMDHENMFWYRQDPGLGLRLIYFSYDVKMKEKGDIPEGYSVSREKKERFSLILESASTNQTSMYLCASSSPGTGDEKLFFGSGTQLSVL.

The chain employs TRBV29-1 and TRBJ1-2, with TRBD1 as a possible D gene (5 bases). Trimming cost V 4 bases and J 1 base, with 16 bases left between them. CDR1 is SQVTM, CDR2 ANQGSEA, per germline. The CDR3 is 15 residues long. This CDR3 reads CSVGPLRGGNYGYTF. CDR3 nucleotide sequence: TGCAGCGTTGGCCCTTTGCGGGGGGGTAACTATGGCTACACCTTC.

The genes are TRBV28 and TRBJ2-5; D might be TRBD1 (6 bases). The CDR3 contains 14 residues. Trimming pared 4 bases from V and 6 bases from J, leaving 15 bases between. Per germline, CDR1 MDHEN and CDR2 SYDVKM. CDR3 nucleotides: TGTGCCAGCAGTTGGACAGTTGGAGGAAAGACCCAGTACTTC. Amino acids: CASSWTVGGKTQYF.

This clone has a handful of counts. The rearrangement links TRBV14 to TRBJ2-7; possibly TRBD1 for D (6 bases). Trimming removed 5 bases from V and 4 bases from J, with 18 bases in between. Germline lookup yields CDR1 SGHDN and CDR2 FVKESK. The CDR3 is 15 residues long. Here the CDR3 reads CASSVGTPTLYEQYF. For the CDR3, the DNA is TGTGCCAGCAGCGTAGGGACACCTACTCTGTACGAGCAGTACTTC.

The chain carries TRBV5-6 and TRBJ2-1, with 8 bases matching TRBD1. Trimming at V came to 4 bases and at J to 9 bases, leaving 9 bases not matched to a gene. The CDR3 sequence is 14 residues long. CDR1 is SGHDT, CDR2 YYEEEE, per germline. The CDR3 region has the DNA TGTGCCAGCAGCCCCGGACAGGGTGTCATTGAGCAGTTCTTC. It yields the protein CASSPGQGVIEQFF.

The rearrangement uses TRBV5-1 and TRBJ2-1; 7 positions agree with TRBD1. Germline values: CDR1 SGHRS, CDR2 YFSETQ. The CDR3 loop spans 14 amino acids. V shed 2 bases, J shed 5 bases, and the junction held 4 bases outside the gene matches. CDR3 DNA: TGCGCCAGCAGCTTATGGCAGGGGGACAATGAGCAGTTCTTC. Protein product: CASSLWQGDNEQFF.

The chain links TRBV7-9 to TRBJ2-1; 8 positions match TRBD2. V dropped 2 bases and J dropped 5; count of bases not matched to a gene: 2. The CDR3 consists of 14 residues. Looked up from germline, CDR1 is SEHNR and CDR2 is FQNEAQ (reference sequence). The CDR3, as DNA: TGTGCCAGCAGCTTACGACTAGCGCACAATGAGCAGTTCTTC. Translated, it gives CASSLRLAHNEQFF.

This sequence joins TRBV13 and TRBJ1-1; D remains unclear. The V end lost 4 bases, the J end lost 1 base, and 19 bases lay between the germline ends. The CDR3 loop spans 17 amino acids. Germline V gives CDR1 PRHDT, CDR2 FYEKMQ (reference sequence). CDR3 region: CASSSLNWTTENTEAFF. Here the CDR3 DNA reads TGTGCCAGCAGCTCCTTAAACTGGACTACAGAGAACACTGAAGCTTTCTTT.

The chain combines TRBV9 with TRBJ2-1, with D tentatively TRBD2 (6 bases). The CDR3 covers 14 residues. Trimming removed 6 bases from V and 5 bases from J, with 15 bases in between. From germline, CDR1 is SGDLS and CDR2 YYNGEE. The CDR3 DNA follows: TGTGCCAGCACCCCCACGGGAGTGCACAATGAGCAGTTCTTC. Translated: CASTPTGVHNEQFF.

V usage is TRBV29-1 and J usage is TRBJ1-1; no reliable D call. Germline V gives CDR1 SQVTM, CDR2 ANQGSEA. The CDR3 extends over 11 amino acids. V was trimmed by 7 bases and J by 5 bases, leaving 11 bases between them. CDR3 DNA: TGCAGCGGGTACGGGAGGACTGAAGCTTTCTTT. This encodes CSGYGRTEAFF.

This chain links TRBV28 with TRBJ2-7, with 9 bases identical to TRBD1. This CDR3 is 16 amino acids long. V was pared by 4 bases and J by 5 bases, with 12 bases of the junction left unmatched. From germline, CDR1 is MDHEN and CDR2 SYDVKM. The CDR3 sequence is CASSSLDRGGLDEQYF. For the CDR3, the DNA is TGTGCCAGCAGTTCTCTGGACAGGGGAGGGTTGGACGAGCAGTACTTC.

The chain couples TRBV6-6 to TRBJ1-6, with D uncertain. The V end was cut by 7 bases, the J end by 14 bases, with 15 bases between. Germline assignment: CDR1 MNHNY and CDR2 SVGAGI (reference sequence). This CDR3 contains 12 residues. The CDR3 reads CASKIRDSSLHF. The CDR3 DNA sequence: TGTGCCAGCAAAATCCGGGATTCGTCCCTCCACTTT.

In this sample, this clone turned up once. The rearrangement joins TRBV7-6 to TRBJ2-3; 11 bases agree with TRBD2. This CDR3 has 22 residues. The junction had 23 bases not matched to a gene; V was cut back by 0 bases and J by 6 bases. From germline, CDR1 is SGHVS and CDR2 FNYEAQ. The CDR3 sequence is CASSLASRAPLTSGAPRDTQYF. CDR3 nucleotides: TGTGCCAGCAGCTTAGCGTCTCGGGCTCCCTTGACTAGCGGGGCCCCTCGGGATACGCAGTATTTT. Complete variable domain (other parts from reference TRBV7-6 and TRBJ2-3): GAGVSQSPRYKVTKRGQDVALRCDPISGHVSLYWYRQALGQGPEFLTYFNYEAQQDKSGLPNDRFSAERPEGSISTLTIQRTEQRDSAMYRCASSLASRAPLTSGAPRDTQYFGPGTRLTVL.

V usage is TRBV19 and J usage is TRBJ2-5; 14 bases are a match to TRBD2. The V segment lost 6 bases and the J segment 5 bases; nucleotides outside the gene matches: 20. Germline V gene data show CDR1 as LNHDA and CDR2 as SQIVND (reference sequence). The CDR3 loop spans 20 amino acids. CDR3: CASSTDTGLAGEFRYETQYF. The CDR3 nucleotides read TGTGCCAGTAGCACGGACACGGGACTAGCGGGGGAATTTAGGTACGAGACCCAGTACTTC.

Here the CDR3 DNA reads TGTGCCAGCAGCAGCACAGGCTCTACCACAGATACGCAGTATTTT. Its translation is CASSSTGSTTDTQYF. The V gene is TRBV7-7, the J gene TRBJ2-3, with D perhaps TRBD1 (5 bases). This CDR3 is built from 15 residues. Trimming shortened V by 5 bases and J by 2 bases, and 14 bases separated the two germline ends. CDR1 and CDR2 from the germline V gene are SSHAT and FNYEAQ (reference sequence).

This clone has more than one count but fewer than ten. CDR3 in amino acids: CASRGQGATGELFF. CDR3 nucleotides: TGTGCCAGCAGGGGACAGGGGGCGACCGGGGAGCTGTTTTTT. The V and J genes are TRBV2 and TRBJ2-2; 12 nucleotides match TRBD1. Germline assignment: CDR1 SNHLY and CDR2 FYNNEI. V trimming: 6 bases; J trimming: 5 bases; junction bases outside the gene matches: 1. This CDR3 spans 14 amino acids.

The chain employs TRBV28 and TRBJ1-2; no clear D gene. The V end was cut by 7 bases, the J end by 8 bases, with 20 bases between. The CDR3 is 14 amino acids. Looked up from germline, CDR1 is MDHEN and CDR2 is SYDVKM. The CDR3 region is CASIVAPGIVGYTF. DNA of the CDR3: TGTGCCAGCATCGTCGCTCCCGGGATCGTCGGCTACACCTTC.

The J gene is TRBJ1-1, the V gene TRBV4-3; TRBD1 matches 9 bases. The germline V gene has CDR1 LGHNA and CDR2 YSLEER. J gave up 4 bases and V 4 bases, and 10 bases lay outside the gene matches. This CDR3 is 16 amino acids long. DNA for the CDR3: TGCGCCAGCAGCCTATACAGGGGGCTTAGGGGCACTGAAGCTTTCTTT. Amino acid sequence: CASSLYRGLRGTEAFF.

The chain has TRBV6-5 and TRBJ2-1; TRBD2 matches 8 bases. This CDR3 has 14 residues. V dropped 10 bases and J dropped 7; count of bases not matched to a gene: 12. CDR1 is MNHEY, CDR2 SVGAGI, per germline. CDR3 coding DNA: TGTGCCACCGGGAGGGGGGCCGAACGGAATGAGCAGTTCTTC. It encodes CATGRGAERNEQFF.

The chain employs TRBV7-9 and TRBJ1-1, with TRBD1 matching over 11 bases. Germline-derived CDR1 and CDR2 are SEHNR and FQNEAQ (reference sequence). CDR3 size: 17 residues. With V trimmed by 5 bases and J by 6 bases, 14 bases remained unmatched. The CDR3: CASSPSVPGQGVSEAFF. The CDR3 DNA is TGTGCCAGCAGCCCGTCCGTCCCGGGACAGGGGGTTTCTGAAGCTTTCTTT.

This chain joins TRBV7-2 and TRBJ1-5; D remains unclear. Trimming pared 2 bases from V and 5 bases from J, leaving 10 bases between. In germline, CDR1 is SGHTA, CDR2 FQGNSA. The CDR3 runs 14 residues. The CDR3 DNA follows: TGTGCCAGCAGCTTAAACGGGATAGATCAGCCCCAGCATTTT. As protein: CASSLNGIDQPQHF.

This clone was picked up a small number of times. The chain joins TRBV19 to TRBJ1-2, with 8 positions matching TRBD1. The germline V gene has CDR1 LNHDA and CDR2 SQIVND (reference sequence). The CDR3 spans 15 residues. V shed 4 bases, J shed 4 bases, and the junction held 8 bases outside the gene matches. The CDR3 sequence: CASSTVDRGGYGYTF. The CDR3 DNA sequence: TGTGCCAGTAGTACCGTAGACAGGGGAGGCTATGGCTACACCTTC.